This T cell receptor beta chain was captured by sequencing in a study of T-cell reconstitution after alpha-beta-depleted transplantation in children. The library targeted TCRbeta and was prepared with unique molecular identifiers. TCRdb reanalysed the PCR reads using MiXCR and keeps one entry per CDR3 protein. Among approximately 500,000 distinct CDR3 sequences listed, 10% were seen once. In its sample, this clonotype was seen many times. Its antigen is not identified. CDR3 length: 16 residues. Trimming removed 2 bases at V and 7 bases at J, with 17 bases between. Germline CDR1 MNHEY, CDR2 SVGAGI. General study points: In some patients, recipient T cells and intrathymic progenitors surviving conditioning explained high day-60 diversity. After transplant, at about two months, alpha-beta T cells were reportedly derived from several hundred expanded graft clones. From newly produced T cells came most of the T-cell counts and diversity one year after transplant.

The clonotype was recovered from a child aged 2-15 years with inherited bone marrow failure, due to receive a stem cell transplant. The sample was PBMCs, taken before TCRalphabeta/CD19-depleted stem cell transplant. V and J are TRBV6-5 and TRBJ2-2; possible D gene TRBD2, 6 bases. CDR3 amino acids: CASSYGLAILNGELFF. In nucleotides, the CDR3 is TGTGCCAGCAGTTACGGGCTAGCGATTTTGAACGGGGAGCTGTTTTTT.